The clone carrying this TCR beta chain was seen just once. The method was immunoSEQ multiplex PCR; TCRdb's version includes in-frame clones alone and lacks a portion of them. The table shows about 70,000 clones, with 65% to 85% occurring only once. Documented time point: baseline, week 1 (first vaccination visit). The treatment was: pre-vaccination baseline after standard-of-care therapy. This specimen belongs to a study of a mutant IDH1 vaccine in newly diagnosed glioma. Material: peripheral blood mononuclear cells (PBMCs), obtained from a glioma patient treated with radiotherapy, temozolomide or both. This receptor was taken from a woman younger than 30 with glioma. Some clones in this sample may be carry-over from other donors' samples.

CDR3 loop: CASSQDLQPAYGYTF. In DNA form, the CDR3 reads TGTGCCAGCAGCCAAGATCTCCAACCAGCCTATGGCTACACCTTC. The chain employs TRBV14 and TRBJ1-2; D is uncertain. The germline V gene has CDR1 SGHDN and CDR2 FVKESK. The CDR3 loop spans 15 amino acids. The ends were cut back, 0 bases at V and 4 bases at J, with 12 bases in the middle. The full variable domain, with the rest looked up from reference TRBV14 and TRBJ1-2, is EAGVTQFPSHSVIEKGQTVTLRCDPISGHDNLYWYRRVMGKEIKFLLHFVKESKQDESGMPNNRFLAERTGGTYSTLKVQPAELEDSGVYFCASSQDLQPAYGYTFGSGTRLTVV.